At least ten counts were recorded for the clone carrying this T cell receptor beta chain. No antigen is known for it. Template material for amplifying TCR beta CDR3 regions consisted of RNA transcripts. HTBI primers were employed in a first-round RT-PCR of the TCR CDR3. From the multiplex PCR reads, TCRdb called clonotypes with MiXCR, one entry per CDR3 protein. Altogether hundreds of thousands of distinct CDR3 sequences are present, approximately 15% being singletons, with the ten largest covering almost 8%. The source of the sample is a study of T cells in Graves' hyperthyroidism and ophthalmopathy. Study background: Blood was drawn when the patient was first diagnosed and still untreated. Study results and caveats: The model made its ophthalmopathy prediction, and onset followed a median 6.5 months later. Most thyroid clonotypes expanded above 0.001 appeared in blood too.

Subjects aged 18 to 65 presented with newly diagnosed hyperthyroidism of less than 2 months' duration. Sequenced: blood. The receptor was isolated from a woman aged 18-35 years with Graves' hyperthyroidism.

This CDR3 is CASSQGPETQYF. CDR3 in DNA: TGTGCCAGCAGCCAAGGACCGGAGACCCAGTACTTC. The chain has TRBV3-1 and TRBJ2-5, with D unclear. From germline, CDR1 is LGHDT and CDR2 YNNKEL (reference sequence). Trimming cost V 1 base and J 5 bases, with 5 bases left between them. The CDR3 is 12 amino acids.